A single TCR beta chain is shown here with its context. These data belong to a study of patients and donors after allogeneic stem cell transplantation. Losses at the gene ends were 7 bases for V and 4 bases for J; bases not matched to a gene: 7. The CDR3 length is 14 residues. The V gene's germline CDR1 is MNHEY and CDR2 SMNVEV (reference sequence). One entry per CDR3 protein results from TCRdb running MiXCR on the RT-PCR reads. The sample has some 960,000 distinct CDR3 sequences, about a sixth seen once; the top ten hold 6%. The source of this sequence is a human donor who was either an allogeneic HSCT recipient or a stem cell or donor lymphocyte infusion donor (not recorded which). It is not recorded whose cells these are; they may come from a transplant donor. Sequenced: blood, either unsorted or a sorted T cell fraction (not recorded which). The rearrangement uses TRBV27 and TRBJ2-3; 8 nucleotides align to TRBD2. In DNA form, the CDR3 reads TGTGCCAGCAACCCGGGACTAGAAGCAGATACGCAGTATTTT. Its protein product is CASNPGLEADTQYF.